The clone carrying this TCR beta chain was found once. The antigen remains undetermined. Regarding treatment: oral pan-JAK inhibitor, 5-10 mg twice daily. cDNA reverse transcribed from extracted RNA served as the sequencing template. The protocol was immunoSEQ multiplex PCR, while the TCRdb copy is restricted to in-frame clones and leaves out a portion. Altogether about 250,000 clones are present, around 64% being singletons, with the ten largest covering 0.8% to 1%. This record comes from a study of CD8+ T cells in alopecia areata. Looking at the study overall: The authors scored treated patients' severity by affected scalp percentage.

Trimming removed 4 bases at V and 0 bases at J, with 1 base between. The CDR3 has 11 residues. From germline, CDR1 is DFQATT and CDR2 SNEGSKA (reference sequence). Overall study findings and caveats: Among the top 100, expanded CD8+ clones, as well as scalp clonality, were significantly decreased by tofacitinib.

The specimen was CD4+ T cells sorted from blood, collected at roughly week 52, from a patient treated with tofacitinib. The receptor comes from a human donor with alopecia areata. The chain has TRBV20-1 and TRBJ1-3; unclear D gene. The CDR3 here is CSANSGNTIYF. CDR3 sequence (DNA): TGCAGTGCTAACTCTGGAAACACCATATATTTT.